This is a list of T cell receptor beta chains from one sample in a study of PD-L1 blockade in urothelial cancer. Assay used: immunoSEQ multiplex PCR; TCRdb lists only in-frame clones, some missing. In the table there are 87,000 or so clones, less than 90% of which are singletons. The source material was PBMCs, sampled around atezolizumab (anti-PD-L1) treatment. These receptors came from a man aged 55-75 years with urothelial cancer. CDR3s include the opening cysteine and the closing phenylalanine or tryptophan. D genes are given only for firm matches.

>.|12|TRBV10-2|TRBJ2-7
TGCGCCAGCCAGGGTAGTTCCTACGAGCAGTACTTC
CASQGSSYEQYF
>TRBD2|16|TRBV7-2|TRBJ2-1
TGTGCCAGCAGCGTCTCACTAGCGGGAGCGGGGAGTGAGCAGTTCTTC
CASSVSLAGAGSEQFF
>.|13|TRBV12-5|TRBJ2-3
TGTGCTAGTGGTCCCTCAGGAACAGATACGCAGTATTTT
CASGPSGTDTQYF
>TRBD1|16|TRBV18|TRBJ1-5
TGTGCCAGCTCACCTGGGACAGGGGACAGCAATCAGCCCCAGCATTTT
CASSPGTGDSNQPQHF
>TRBD1|15|TRBV5-4|TRBJ2-3
TGTGCCAGCAGCTTGGGGGGGACAGGGGCAGATACGCAGTATTTT
CASSLGGTGADTQYF
>.|13|TRBV7-2|TRBJ1-4
TGTGCCAGCGAGGGGGCAACTAATGAAAAACTGTTTTTT
CASEGATNEKLFF
>TRBD1|14|TRBV6-6|TRBJ1-6
TGTGCCAGCAGTTACGAAAGGGGGCTTTCACCCCTCCACTTT
CASSYERGLSPLHF
>TRBD2|13|TRBV2|TRBJ2-7
TGTGCCAGCATCGGGGGGAGCTCCTACGAGCAGTACTTC
CASIGGSSYEQYF
>TRBD1|14|TRBV6-5|TRBJ1-4
TGTGCCAGCGCGACAGGGACAGGGTCTGAAAAACTGTTTTTT
CASATGTGSEKLFF
>TRBD1|17|TRBV19|TRBJ1-3
TGTGCCAGTAGTGGAGTACCGGGACAGGCCTCTGGAAACACCATATATTTT
CASSGVPGQASGNTIYF
>TRBD2|15|TRBV7-2|TRBJ2-1
TGTGCCAGCAGCCCTGGACTAGCCGCAGGGGATGAGCAGTTCTTC
CASSPGLAAGDEQFF
>.|14|TRBV7-2|TRBJ2-5
TGTGCCAGCAGCTTAGGGGGAGCCCAAGAGACCCAGTACTTC
CASSLGGAQETQYF
>.|15|TRBV19|TRBJ1-1
TGTGCCAGTAGTATTTGGAGGGCCCAGAACACTGAAGCTTTCTTT
CASSIWRAQNTEAFF
>.|17|TRBV5-3|TRBJ1-1
TGTGCCAGAAGCTTAGGGGTTCATGAAGTCGTCATTTCTGAAGCTTTCTTT
CARSLGVHEVVISEAFF